The sequence of this T cell receptor beta chain was determined in a study of T cell responses to AZD1222 COVID-19 vaccine. The CDR3 runs 11 residues. The germline V and J ends were trimmed by 5 bases and 4 bases, with 6 bases remaining between them. Germline CDR1 is MNHEY and CDR2 is SMNVEV (reference sequence). Libraries were prepared by immunoSEQ multiplex PCR; TCRdb keeps only in-frame clonotypes and omits some of them. The sample lists approximately 220,000 clones; around 93% were seen once. This chain links TRBV27 with TRBJ2-7; the D is unclear. Specimen: peripheral blood, collected on day 0 of MenACWY control vaccination. This TCR came from an adult in good health. Here the CDR3 reads CASSDQYEQYF. CDR3 in DNA: TGTGCCAGCAGTGACCAATACGAGCAGTACTTC.